The 27 T cell receptor beta chains in this list originate from one sample, sequenced in a study of cytomegalovirus exposure and HLA in healthy donors. The PCR contained 60 Vbeta and 13 Jbeta primers. TCRdb's copy holds only in-frame clones and misses some; the assay was immunoSEQ multiplex PCR. The table includes roughly 120,000 clones, about four fifths detected once. Sequenced material: PBMCs. The receptors originated from a woman aged 18-29 years in good health and CMV-seronegative.

Of note for this clone: Compared with germline, one end of the junction differs, possibly owing to a read error. This chain uses TRBV7-7 with TRBJ2-1; D might be TRBD2 (6 bases). Germline values: CDR1 SSHAT, CDR2 FNYEAQ (reference sequence). This CDR3 has 15 residues. This CDR3 is CASSSLGGAYNEQFF. CDR3 DNA sequence: TGTGCTAGCAGCTCTCTCGGCGGGGCCTACAATGAGCAGTTCTTC.

The genes are TRBV5-1 and TRBJ2-5; tentatively, D is TRBD2 (6 bases). This CDR3 has 14 residues. Germline V gene data show CDR1 as SGHRS and CDR2 as YFSETQ. V was shortened by 0 bases and J by 5 bases, with 11 bases between the two germline ends. The CDR3 nucleotides read TGCGCCAGCAGCTTGGAGGGCGGGACGGAGACCCAGTACTTC. This encodes CASSLEGGTETQYF. The full variable domain, in which reference TRBV5-1 and TRBJ2-5 provide the parts outside the CDR3, is KAGVTQTPRYLIKTRGQQVTLSCSPISGHRSVSWYQQTPGQGLQFLFEYFSETQRNKGNFPGRFSGRQFSNSRSEMNVSTLELGDSALYLCASSLEGGTETQYFGPGTRLLVL.

In this sample, this clone turned up once. This chain connects TRBV11-2 to TRBJ2-1; D is perhaps TRBD2 (6 bases). The germline V gene encodes CDR1 SGHAT and CDR2 FQNNGV. V was pared by 1 base and J by 1 base, with 14 bases between. The CDR3 consists of 17 residues. CDR3 DNA: TGTGCCAGCAGCTTAGTTCTTTTAGGGAGGTCCTACAATGAGCAGTTCTTC. Encoded protein: CASSLVLLGRSYNEQFF. Looking up the rest from reference TRBV11-2 and TRBJ2-1 gives the full variable domain: EAGVAQSPRYKIIEKRQSVAFWCNPISGHATLYWYQQILGQGPKLLIQFQNNGVVDDSQLPKDRFSAERLKGVDSTLKIQPAKLEDSAVYLCASSLVLLGRSYNEQFFGPGTRLTVL.

J is TRBJ1-1 and V is TRBV13; 7 bases match TRBD1. The germline gives CDR1 PRHDT, CDR2 FYEKMQ (reference sequence). With V trimmed by 8 bases and J by 2 bases, 11 bases remained unmatched. The CDR3 runs to 15 residues. CDR3 nucleotide sequence: TGTGCCAGCTTAGGGGGCACGCGCAGTAACACTGAAGCTTTCTTT. This translates into CASLGGTRSNTEAFF. The complete variable domain, with remaining parts taken from reference TRBV13 and TRBJ1-1, reads AAGVIQSPRHLIKEKRETATLKCYPIPRHDTVYWYQQGPGQDPQFLISFYEKMQSDKGSIPDRFSAQQFSDYHSELNMSSLELGDSALYFCASLGGTRSNTEAFFGQGTRLTVV.

The chain recombines TRBV7-2 with TRBJ2-7; TRBD2 matches 9 bases. Germline CDR1 is SGHTA and CDR2 is FQGNSA. CDR3 size: 16 residues. Trimming took 1 base from V and 3 from J; bases not matched to a gene: 7. CDR3 sequence reads: CASSLVGGGAVYEQYF. CDR3 bases: TGTGCCAGCAGCTTAGTTGGCGGGGGGGCCGTCTACGAGCAGTACTTC.

This clone showed up just a few times. The rearrangement links TRBV14 to TRBJ2-7; D may be TRBD1 (6 bases). V lost 8 bases and J lost 2, with 10 bases in between. CDR1 is SGHDN, CDR2 FVKESK, per germline. CDR3 size: 12 residues. The CDR3, as DNA: TGTGCCAGCCTGGACAGTACCTACGAGCAGTACTTC. It encodes CASLDSTYEQYF.

As for this clone: The germline gene is not matched at one end of the junction; a read error may be the cause. The genes are TRBV5-1 and TRBJ2-6; D might be TRBD2 (7 bases). The CDR3 length is 15 residues. The germline V gene encodes CDR1 SGHRS and CDR2 YFSETQ. The CDR3 region is CAPPEGGGYANGLTF. CDR3 sequence (DNA): TGCGCCCCCCCCGAGGGGGGGGGCTATGCCAACGGCCTGACTTTC.

The chain combines TRBV6-4 with TRBJ2-2, with 7 bases matching TRBD2. The CDR3 extends over 14 amino acids. CDR1 is MRHNA, CDR2 SNTAGT, per germline. V shed 5 bases and J 4 bases; nucleotides not matched to a gene: 4. CDR3 bases: TGTGCCAGCAGTTCCAGCGGGACCACCGGGGAGCTGTTTTTT. Translated, it gives CASSSSGTTGELFF.

This chain links TRBV5-6 with TRBJ2-3; D might be TRBD1 (6 bases). With 3 bases removed from V and 3 bases from J, the gap between germline ends came to 20 bases. Germline V lookup: CDR1 SGHDT, CDR2 YYEEEE. The CDR3 runs 17 residues. The chain's CDR3 is CASSYPRGWGWTDTQYF. The CDR3 coding sequence is TGTGCCAGCAGCTACCCTAGGGGGTGGGGGTGGACAGATACGCAGTATTTT.

This clone has a handful of counts. The chain carries TRBV11-2 and TRBJ1-2; the match to TRBD1 covers 7 bases. With 5 bases clipped from V and 4 bases from J, the junction kept 7 bases outside the gene matches. The CDR3 covers 14 residues. CDR1 is SGHAT and CDR2 is FQNNGV in the germline V gene. CDR3: CASSARDRAYGYTF. CDR3 bases: TGTGCCAGCAGCGCTAGGGACAGAGCCTATGGCTACACCTTC. The full variable domain, with the rest looked up from reference TRBV11-2 and TRBJ1-2, is EAGVAQSPRYKIIEKRQSVAFWCNPISGHATLYWYQQILGQGPKLLIQFQNNGVVDDSQLPKDRFSAERLKGVDSTLKIQPAKLEDSAVYLCASSARDRAYGYTFGSGTRLTVV.

The chain carries TRBV6-1 and TRBJ2-5; a weak D match, TRBD1 (6 bases). This CDR3 region has 15 residues. The V end lost 4 bases, the J end lost 4 bases, and 16 bases lay between the germline ends. Looked up from germline, CDR1 is MNHNS and CDR2 is SASEGT. CDR3 sequence: CASSATIQGSETQYF. The CDR3 DNA follows: TGTGCCAGCAGTGCAACCATTCAGGGGTCAGAGACCCAGTACTTC.

The chain is built from TRBV11-3 and TRBJ2-4; possibly TRBD2 for D (7 bases). The germline V and J ends were trimmed by 0 bases and 13 bases, with 10 bases remaining between them. Germline assignment: CDR1 SGHNT and CDR2 YENEEA. The CDR3 is 12 residues long. In nucleotides, the CDR3 is TGTGCCAGCAGCTTAGATAGGGGGGGCCAGTACTTC. Encoded protein: CASSLDRGGQYF.

The CDR3: CASSQTGTAYNEQFF. CDR3 sequence (DNA): TGCGCCAGCAGCCAGACAGGAACGGCTTACAATGAGCAGTTCTTC. The chain carries TRBV5-1 and TRBJ2-1; possibly TRBD1 for D (6 bases). The CDR3 extends over 15 amino acids. The germline gives CDR1 SGHRS, CDR2 YFSETQ. With 4 bases removed from V and 4 bases from J, the gap between germline ends came to 15 bases.

The rearrangement links TRBV27 to TRBJ1-1; 9 positions agree with TRBD1. The CDR3 runs to 13 residues. The germline V gene has CDR1 MNHEY and CDR2 SMNVEV (reference sequence). Unmatched junction bases numbered 9, after V lost 4 bases and J lost 12 bases. The CDR3 reads CASSYGTGSGTFF. CDR3 DNA sequence: TGTGCCAGCAGTTACGGGACAGGGTCGGGAACTTTCTTT.

The gene calls are TRBV5-1 and TRBJ2-7; D is unresolved. CDR3 length equals 13 residues. V was trimmed by 0 bases and J by 4 bases, leaving 8 bases between them. In germline, CDR1 is SGHRS, CDR2 YFSETQ. CDR3 sequence (DNA): TGCGCCAGCAGCTTGGTGAGGCAGTACGAGCAGTACTTC. It translates to CASSLVRQYEQYF.

Only one count was recorded for this clone. J is TRBJ1-1 and V is TRBV5-1; possibly TRBD1 for D (5 bases). The CDR3 spans 15 residues. Germline-derived CDR1 and CDR2 are SGHRS and YFSETQ. Trimming took off 2 bases at V and 1 base at J, with 12 bases between the two ends. The CDR3 DNA follows: TGCGCCAGCAGCTTACCCTCTCAGGGGAACACTGAAGCTTTCTTT. It codes for CASSLPSQGNTEAFF.

The sample holds a few counts of this clone. The chain has TRBV19 and TRBJ2-1, with D perhaps matching TRBD1 (5 bases). The CDR3 loop spans 15 amino acids. Germline CDR1 is LNHDA and CDR2 is SQIVND (reference sequence). V dropped 0 bases and J dropped 3 bases, with 9 bases sitting between them. The chain's CDR3 is CASSIEGAYYNEQFF. DNA for the CDR3: TGTGCCAGTAGTATAGAAGGGGCTTACTACAATGAGCAGTTCTTC.

Notes on this clone: Its ends do not fully match the called genes, so a read error is possible. This sequence joins TRBV7-7 and TRBJ2-2, with 8 bases that match TRBD2. CDR3 length: 15 amino acids. Germline V lookup: CDR1 SSHAT, CDR2 FNYEAQ (reference sequence). CDR3 protein: CASSLAGQYTGELFF. The CDR3 DNA is TGTGCTAGCAGCTTAGCGGGACAATACACCGGGGAGCTGTTTTTT.

The genes are TRBV6-6 and TRBJ1-2, with 9 bases lining up with TRBD1. This CDR3 spans 15 amino acids. Losses at the gene ends were 0 bases for V and 4 bases for J; bases not matched to a gene: 3. Looked up from germline, CDR1 is MNHNY and CDR2 is SVGAGI (reference sequence). CDR3 in amino acids: CASSYSDRGSYGYTF. CDR3 DNA sequence: TGTGCCAGCAGTTACTCGGACAGGGGTTCCTATGGCTACACCTTC.

This clone was counted a single time. The CDR3 spells CASGRGQHTDTQYF. The DNA for the CDR3 is TGTGCCAGCGGAAGGGGACAACACACAGATACGCAGTATTTT. The chain employs TRBV28 and TRBJ2-3; possible D gene TRBD1, 6 bases. Germline values: CDR1 MDHEN, CDR2 SYDVKM. V gave up 8 bases and J gave up 2 bases, with 14 bases separating them. The CDR3 length is 14 residues. Variable domain in full (rest from reference TRBV28 and TRBJ2-3): DVKVTQSSRYLVKRTGEKVFLECVQDMDHENMFWYRQDPGLGLRLIYFSYDVKMKEKGDIPEGYSVSREKKERFSLILESASTNQTSMYLCASGRGQHTDTQYFGPGTRLTVL.

Notes on this clone: Germline is not matched at one junction end, which may reflect a read error. The rearrangement joins TRBV30 to TRBJ2-7, with 7 bases aligning to TRBD2. CDR1 is GTSNPN and CDR2 is SVGIG in the germline V gene (reference sequence). The CDR3 sequence is 11 residues long. This chain's CDR3 is CAWSKVEGTIF. In DNA, the CDR3 is TGTGCCTGGAGTAAAGTTGAAGGGACTATCTTC.

This clone was picked up one time. V gene TRBV5-1 combines with J gene TRBJ1-6, with 8 bases fitting TRBD1. The CDR3 is made up of 14 amino acids. V dropped 4 bases and J dropped 7; count of bases not matched to a gene: 4. Germline values: CDR1 SGHRS, CDR2 YFSETQ. The CDR3 DNA follows: TGCGCCAGCAGCCGGGACAGGAAAAATTCACCCCTCCACTTT. Translated, it gives CASSRDRKNSPLHF.

The chain joins TRBV6-6 to TRBJ2-2; TRBD1 matches at 7 bases. V lost 4 bases and J lost 9; bases outside the gene matches: 14. The CDR3 has 16 residues. Germline V gene sequence: CDR1 MNHNY, CDR2 SVGAGI (reference sequence). In DNA form, the CDR3 reads TGTGCCAGCAGTTTAGGGGGCCCGCGACAAATAAGGGAGCTGTTTTTT. Its protein is CASSLGGPRQIRELFF.

The chain has TRBV29-1 and TRBJ2-1; 7 nucleotides line up with TRBD2. The CDR3 contains 16 residues. Germline V gene data show CDR1 as SQVTM and CDR2 as ANQGSEA. V lost 7 bases and J lost 7; bases outside the gene matches: 19. The CDR3 sequence is CSAPEGGRGAGNEQFF. CDR3 in DNA: TGCAGCGCACCGGAAGGAGGGCGGGGAGCGGGGAATGAGCAGTTCTTC.

Details on this clone: An end of the junction does not agree with germline; a read error may underlie this. The rearrangement links TRBV7-7 to TRBJ2-1; D is possibly TRBD1 (7 bases). There are 16 residues in the CDR3. Germline values: CDR1 SSHAT, CDR2 FNYEAQ (reference sequence). In nucleotides, the CDR3 is TGTGCTAGCAGCCCATTTTTCCAGGGGGGATACAATGAGCAGTTCTTC. Its translation is CASSPFFQGGYNEQFF.

This sequence joins TRBV7-7 and TRBJ2-7; tentative D call: TRBD2 (6 bases). V lost 5 bases and J lost 3, with 11 bases in between. This CDR3 has 13 amino acids. CDR1 SSHAT and CDR2 FNYEAQ come from the germline V gene (reference sequence). The CDR3 reads CASSISGSYEQYF. The CDR3, as DNA: TGTGCCAGCAGCATTAGCGGAAGCTACGAGCAGTACTTC.

The rearrangement joins TRBV20-1 to TRBJ2-1, with 9 bases lining up with TRBD2. The CDR3 length is 11 residues. Per the germline V gene, CDR1 is DFQATT and CDR2 is SNEGSKA (reference sequence). This chain's CDR3 is CGSGRFNEQFF. DNA for the CDR3: TGCGGTAGCGGGAGATTCAATGAGCAGTTCTTC.